This TCR beta chain was recovered during a study of blood T cell repertoires in COVID-19. This clone was observed a handful of times. Trimming took 2 bases from V and 9 from J, leaving 9 bases between them. The CDR3 has 12 amino acids. Germline V gene data show CDR1 as SGHDT and CDR2 as YYEEEE. Sequenced by immunoSEQ multiplex PCR; TCRdb stores in-frame clones only, minus some. The table records more than 55,000 clones, about 80% of them present only once. The origin of this receptor is a human donor in a cohort sampled during active COVID-19. Source material: peripheral blood. The chain links TRBV5-6 to TRBJ1-5; perhaps TRBD1 as D (6 bases). CDR3 region: CASSFGQRPQHF. In DNA form, the CDR3 reads TGTGCCAGCAGCTTCGGACAGCGGCCCCAGCATTTT.